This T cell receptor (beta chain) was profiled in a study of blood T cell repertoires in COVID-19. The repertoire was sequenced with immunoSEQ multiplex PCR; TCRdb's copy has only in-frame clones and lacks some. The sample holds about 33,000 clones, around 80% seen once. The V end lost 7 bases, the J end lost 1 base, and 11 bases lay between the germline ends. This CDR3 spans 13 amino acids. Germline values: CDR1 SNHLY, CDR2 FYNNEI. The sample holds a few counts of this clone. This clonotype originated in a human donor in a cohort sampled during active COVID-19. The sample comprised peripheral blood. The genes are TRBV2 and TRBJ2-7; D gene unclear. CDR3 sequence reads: CASTPGRSYEQYF. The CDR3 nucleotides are TGTGCCAGCACCCCCGGTAGATCCTACGAGCAGTACTTC.